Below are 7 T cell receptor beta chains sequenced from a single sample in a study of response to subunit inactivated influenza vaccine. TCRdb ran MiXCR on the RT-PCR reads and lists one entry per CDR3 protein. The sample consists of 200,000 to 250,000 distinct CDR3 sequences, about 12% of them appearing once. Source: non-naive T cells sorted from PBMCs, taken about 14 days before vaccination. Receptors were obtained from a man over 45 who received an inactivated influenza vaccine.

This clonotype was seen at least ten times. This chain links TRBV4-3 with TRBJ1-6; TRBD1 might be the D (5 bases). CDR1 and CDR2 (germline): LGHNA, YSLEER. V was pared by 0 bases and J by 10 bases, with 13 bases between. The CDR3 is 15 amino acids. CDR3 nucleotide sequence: TGCGCCAGCAGCCAAGAGGCAGGGCGGTCCTCACCCCTCCACTTT. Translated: CASSQEAGRSSPLHF.

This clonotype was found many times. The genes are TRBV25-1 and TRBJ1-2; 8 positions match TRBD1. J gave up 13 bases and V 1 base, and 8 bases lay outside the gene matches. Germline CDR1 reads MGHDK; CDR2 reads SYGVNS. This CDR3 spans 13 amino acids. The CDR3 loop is CASSESGQARFTF. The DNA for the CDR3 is TGTGCCAGCAGTGAATCGGGACAGGCTCGTTTCACCTTC.

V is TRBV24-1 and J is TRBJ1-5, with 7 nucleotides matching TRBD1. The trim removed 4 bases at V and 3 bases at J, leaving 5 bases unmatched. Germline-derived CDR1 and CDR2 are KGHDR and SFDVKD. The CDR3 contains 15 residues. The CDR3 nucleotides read TGTGCCACCAGTGAACCGGGACAGACCAATCAGCCCCAGCATTTT. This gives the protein CATSEPGQTNQPQHF.

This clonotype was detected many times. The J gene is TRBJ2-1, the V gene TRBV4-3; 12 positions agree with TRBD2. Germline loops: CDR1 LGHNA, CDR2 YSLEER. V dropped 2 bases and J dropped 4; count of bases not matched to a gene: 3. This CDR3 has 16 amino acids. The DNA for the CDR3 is TGCGCCAGCAGCCAATCTAGCGGGGGGGCATACAATGAGCAGTTCTTC. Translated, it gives CASSQSSGGAYNEQFF.

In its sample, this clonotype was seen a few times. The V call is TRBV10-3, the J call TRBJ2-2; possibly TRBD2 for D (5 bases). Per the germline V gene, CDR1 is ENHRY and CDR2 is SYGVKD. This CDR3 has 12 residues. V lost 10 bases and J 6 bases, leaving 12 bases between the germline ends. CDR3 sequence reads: CATHKEAGELFF. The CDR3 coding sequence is TGTGCCACCCACAAGGAGGCCGGGGAGCTGTTTTTT.

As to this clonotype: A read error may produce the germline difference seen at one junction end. Here the CDR3 reads CASRLEVGRYTF. The CDR3 coding sequence is TGTGCCAGCAGATTAGAGGTCGGGAGGTACACCTTC. The V call is TRBV7-2, the J call TRBJ1-2; D is ambiguous. Germline V gene data show CDR1 as SGHTA and CDR2 as FQGNSA. The CDR3 contains 12 residues.

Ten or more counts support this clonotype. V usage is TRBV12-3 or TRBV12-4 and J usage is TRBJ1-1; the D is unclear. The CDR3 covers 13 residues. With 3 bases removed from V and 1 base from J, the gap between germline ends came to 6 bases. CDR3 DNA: TGTGCCAGCAGTTTCGGGCGGAACACTGAAGCTTTCTTT. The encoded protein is CASSFGRNTEAFF.